Below are 24 T cell receptor beta chains sequenced from a single sample in a study of cytomegalovirus exposure and HLA in healthy donors. The method was immunoSEQ multiplex PCR; TCRdb's version includes in-frame clones alone and lacks a portion of them. The table shows around 69,000 clones, with roughly 95% occurring only once. Material: PBMCs. These receptors originate from a woman aged 18-30 years in good health and CMV-seropositive.

The CDR3 coding sequence is TGTGCCAGCAGCCTCCCAGTAAGGGGACACAACTATGGCTACACCTTC. As protein: CASSLPVRGHNYGYTF. This chain uses TRBV7-8 with TRBJ1-2; D is possibly TRBD1 (6 bases). Germline V gene lookup returns CDR1 SGHVS and CDR2 FQNEAQ. CDR3 size: 16 residues. The V end was cut by 5 bases, the J end by 2 bases, with 18 bases between.

The gene calls are TRBV15 and TRBJ2-7; 15 bases align to TRBD2. The CDR3 spans 16 residues. Germline V lookup: CDR1 LNHNV, CDR2 YYDKDF (reference sequence). V gave up 1 base and J gave up 7 bases; unmatched junction bases: 5. For the CDR3, the DNA is TGTGCCACCAGCAGAGTCGGGACTAGCGGGAGGCGGGAGCAGTACTTC. The encoded protein is CATSRVGTSGRREQYF.

The rearrangement uses TRBV27 and TRBJ2-1, with a weak D call TRBD1 (5 bases). In germline, CDR1 is MNHEY, CDR2 SMNVEV (reference sequence). Deletions cut 1 base from V and 8 bases from J, with 15 bases between. The CDR3 consists of 15 residues. The DNA of the CDR3 is TGTGCCAGCAGTTTATTGAGGCAGGGTGGGCATGAGCAGTTCTTC. It specifies CASSLLRQGGHEQFF.

V gene TRBV7-2 combines with J gene TRBJ2-1, with D possibly matching TRBD2 (7 bases). Deletions cut 4 bases from V and 0 bases from J, with 22 bases between. This CDR3 comprises 19 residues. Germline CDR1 and CDR2: SGHTA and FQGNSA. The CDR3 coding sequence is TGTGCCAGCAGCTCCTATCCCGGCGGGGCGGGGGCCTCCTACAATGAGCAGTTCTTC. It is translated as CASSSYPGGAGASYNEQFF.

This sequence joins TRBV7-9 and TRBJ2-3, with 9 bases identical to TRBD2. Germline CDR1 is SEHNR and CDR2 is FQNEAQ (reference sequence). V lost 5 bases and J lost 2; bases outside the gene matches: 8. The CDR3 spans 16 residues. CDR3 in amino acids: CASSLGASGTTDTQYF. As DNA, the CDR3 is TGTGCCAGCAGCCTGGGAGCTAGCGGGACCACAGATACGCAGTATTTT.

This sequence joins TRBV4-1 and TRBJ2-5, with TRBD2 matching over 7 bases. The last part of the DNA fits TRBJ2-7 better; the J call may be wrong. This CDR3 comprises 14 residues. Germline loops: CDR1 MGHRA, CDR2 YSYEKL. The CDR3 spells CASSQPSGYYEQYF. The CDR3 DNA reads TGCGCCAGCAGCCAACCTAGCGGTTACTACGAGCAGTACTTC.

This chain uses TRBV4-2 with TRBJ2-2; D perhaps matches TRBD1 (5 bases). Trimming took off 0 bases at V and 4 bases at J, with 24 bases between the two ends. The germline gives CDR1 LGHNA, CDR2 YNFKEQ. The CDR3 is 20 residues long. Here the CDR3 DNA reads TGTGCCAGCAGCCAAGATGCAGATAGGGCCAGGGTGGGTCTCACCGGGGAGCTGTTTTTT. Translating gives CASSQDADRARVGLTGELFF.

This chain uses TRBV10-3 with TRBJ2-1, with TRBD2 identical over 9 bases. V was clipped by 5 bases and J by 7 bases; unmatched bases: 15. The CDR3 length is 17 residues. Germline CDR1 and CDR2: ENHRY and SYGVKD. The CDR3 sequence is CAISSPIGGGRANEQFF. The CDR3 DNA follows: TGTGCCATCAGTTCTCCCATCGGGGGCGGGAGGGCTAATGAGCAGTTCTTC.

This rearrangement joins TRBV11-1 to TRBJ1-2; possible D gene TRBD1, 6 bases. V was shortened by 6 bases and J by 4 bases, with 15 bases between the two germline ends. CDR1 and CDR2 (germline): SGHAT, FQDESV (reference sequence). CDR3 size: 14 residues. The CDR3 bases are TGTGCCAGCAGTCCAACAGGGACGGCCTATGGCTACACCTTC. Translation gives CASSPTGTAYGYTF.

This clone was counted a single time. J is TRBJ2-7 and V is TRBV7-9; maybe TRBD1 (6 bases). This CDR3 spans 15 amino acids. The V end lost 5 bases, the J end lost 3 bases, and 17 bases lay between the germline ends. Per germline, CDR1 SEHNR and CDR2 FQNEAQ (reference sequence). DNA for the CDR3: TGTGCCAGCAGCCCTAGGGGGACCCCCCTCTACGAGCAGTACTTC. It is translated as CASSPRGTPLYEQYF.

For this clone: Compared with germline, one end of the junction differs, possibly owing to a read error. This chain connects TRBV7-7 to TRBJ2-5; D gene uncertain. In germline, CDR1 is SSHAT, CDR2 FNYEAQ (reference sequence). The CDR3 totals 15 residues. CDR3 residues: CASSLGPQEQETQYF. CDR3 in DNA: TGTGCTAGCAGCTTAGGTCCCCAGGAACAAGAGACCCAGTACTTC.

V is TRBV30 and J is TRBJ2-7, with TRBD1 matching over 7 bases. With V trimmed by 3 bases and J by 4 bases, 3 bases remained unmatched. Germline V gene lookup returns CDR1 GTSNPN and CDR2 SVGIG (reference sequence). The CDR3 spans 12 residues. CDR3 nucleotide sequence: TGTGCCTGGAGCGCGACAGGGTACGAGCAGTACTTC. It specifies CAWSATGYEQYF.

The gene calls are TRBV5-6 and TRBJ2-7; TRBD1 matches 7 bases. CDR3 size: 15 residues. The germline V gene has CDR1 SGHDT and CDR2 YYEEEE. V lost 4 bases, J lost 1 base, and 8 bases stayed unmatched. The DNA for the CDR3 is TGTGCCAGCAGCCTGCTAGGGACAGATTCCTACGAGCAGTACTTC. Translating gives CASSLLGTDSYEQYF.

V is TRBV5-1 and J is TRBJ2-1; 9 bases are shared with TRBD2. CDR3 length: 14 amino acids. Per the germline V gene, CDR1 is SGHRS and CDR2 is YFSETQ. Trimming at V came to 3 bases and at J to 4 bases, leaving 2 bases not matched to a gene. CDR3 in DNA: TGCGCCAGCAGCTCGGGACTAGCTTACAATGAGCAGTTCTTC. Translation: CASSSGLAYNEQFF.

This chain connects TRBV6-1 to TRBJ1-1; 9 bases are shared with TRBD1. Germline CDR1 MNHNS, CDR2 SASEGT. V was pared by 2 bases and J by 1 base, with 5 bases of the junction left unmatched. The CDR3 runs to 16 residues. CDR3 in amino acids: CASSEMGDRANTEAFF. CDR3 sequence (DNA): TGTGCCAGCAGTGAAATGGGGGACAGGGCGAACACTGAAGCTTTCTTT.

V usage is TRBV19 and J usage is TRBJ2-7, with 7 positions matching TRBD1. J gave up 3 bases and V 5 bases, and 7 bases lay outside the gene matches. Germline V CDR1 and CDR2: LNHDA, SQIVND (reference sequence). The CDR3 spans 14 residues. CDR3: CASSSRDSVYEQYF. The CDR3 nucleotides read TGTGCCAGTAGTTCCCGGGACAGCGTCTACGAGCAGTACTTC.

This clone showed up just once. V gene TRBV7-9 combines with J gene TRBJ2-7; a weak D match, TRBD1 (5 bases). The ends were cut back, 1 base at V and 6 bases at J, with 16 bases in the middle. Germline V CDR1 and CDR2: SEHNR, FQNEAQ (reference sequence). This CDR3 has 15 amino acids. In DNA form, the CDR3 reads TGTGCCAGCAGCTTAGAAGGGGCCCGAGCCTCCGAGCAGTACTTC. This codes for CASSLEGARASEQYF.

The chain uses TRBV13 and TRBJ2-7; D may be TRBD2 (5 bases). The CDR3 totals 16 residues. V was clipped by 4 bases and J by 5 bases, with 21 bases between them. Germline V CDR1 and CDR2: PRHDT, FYEKMQ (reference sequence). The CDR3 loop reads CASSSRTGPTLHEQYF. The DNA of the CDR3 is TGTGCCAGCAGCTCCCGGACTGGCCCTACCTTGCACGAGCAGTACTTC.

The chain joins TRBV4-3 to TRBJ2-5; D might be TRBD1 (6 bases). The CDR3 runs to 16 residues. CDR1 LGHNA and CDR2 YSLEER come from the germline V gene. V dropped 1 base and J dropped 3 bases, with 15 bases sitting between them. CDR3 in amino acids: CASSQGRRTEKETQYF. DNA of the CDR3: TGCGCCAGCAGCCAAGGGCGCCGGACAGAGAAAGAGACCCAGTACTTC.

The chain links TRBV7-2 to TRBJ2-3, with 8 nucleotides matching TRBD2. This CDR3 has 13 residues. Germline values: CDR1 SGHTA, CDR2 FQGNSA. J lost 4 bases, V lost 5 bases, and 2 bases had no gene match. Here the CDR3 reads CASSPTSADTQYF. In nucleotides, the CDR3 is TGTGCCAGCAGCCCGACTAGCGCAGATACGCAGTATTTT.

The J gene is TRBJ2-1, the V gene TRBV29-1; tentatively, D is TRBD1 (5 bases). Per germline, CDR1 SQVTM and CDR2 ANQGSEA. This CDR3 region has 12 residues. Trimming left V 3 bases short and J 4 bases short, with 7 bases between. The DNA of the CDR3 is TGCAGCGTTGACCAGGGATACAATGAGCAGTTCTTC. It encodes CSVDQGYNEQFF.

This sequence joins TRBV5-1 and TRBJ2-7, with 11 bases aligning to TRBD1. The CDR3 totals 15 residues. Per the germline V gene, CDR1 is SGHRS and CDR2 is YFSETQ. Trimming cost V 2 bases and J 3 bases; bases outside gene matches: 4. In nucleotides, the CDR3 is TGCGCCAGCAGCTTTCCCGGGACAGGGGGCTACGAGCAGTACTTC. Translated, it gives CASSFPGTGGYEQYF.

This rearrangement joins TRBV4-3 to TRBJ2-5, with a weak D call TRBD1 (6 bases). The CDR3 contains 16 residues. The V and J ends lost 0 bases and 5 bases respectively, with 16 bases between them. CDR1 LGHNA and CDR2 YSLEER come from the germline V gene. CDR3 region: CASSQDYPGETETQYF. The CDR3 DNA reads as TGCGCCAGCAGCCAAGATTACCCAGGGGAGACGGAGACCCAGTACTTC.

The V gene is TRBV9, the J gene TRBJ1-5, with 7 bases fitting TRBD1. Trimming took 2 bases from V and 5 from J; bases not matched to a gene: 7. Per germline, CDR1 SGDLS and CDR2 YYNGEE. The CDR3 runs to 15 residues. This CDR3 is CASSVGHGTDQPQHF. The CDR3 DNA sequence: TGTGCCAGCAGCGTGGGACACGGGACAGATCAGCCCCAGCATTTT.